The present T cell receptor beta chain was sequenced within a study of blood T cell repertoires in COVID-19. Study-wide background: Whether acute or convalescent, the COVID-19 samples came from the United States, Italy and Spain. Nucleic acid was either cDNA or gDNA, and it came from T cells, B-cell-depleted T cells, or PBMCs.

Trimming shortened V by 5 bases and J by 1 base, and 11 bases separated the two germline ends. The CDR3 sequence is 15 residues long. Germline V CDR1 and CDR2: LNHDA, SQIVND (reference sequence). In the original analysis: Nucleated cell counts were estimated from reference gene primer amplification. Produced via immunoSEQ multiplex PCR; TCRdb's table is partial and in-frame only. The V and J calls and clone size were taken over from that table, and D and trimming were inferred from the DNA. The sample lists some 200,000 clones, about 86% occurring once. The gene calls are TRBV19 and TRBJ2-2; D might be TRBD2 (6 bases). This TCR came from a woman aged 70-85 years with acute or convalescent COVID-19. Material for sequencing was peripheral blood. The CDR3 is CASSAGPRNTGELFF. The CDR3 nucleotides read TGTGCCAGTAGTGCGGGACCTAGGAACACCGGGGAGCTGTTTTTT.